This T cell receptor (beta chain) was obtained from a study of blood T cell repertoires in COVID-19. Study-level background: The origin of the acute and convalescent COVID-19 samples was the United States, Italy and Spain. PBMCs, B-cell-depleted T cells, or T cells provided the cDNA or gDNA that made up the material.

In the source study's methods: From reference gene primer amplification, estimates of nucleated cell counts were derived. The table came from immunoSEQ multiplex PCR; TCRdb's copy has only in-frame clones and leaves some out. V and J calls and clone size are as listed in that table; D and trimming were resolved from the DNA. The table includes approximately 120,000 clones, roughly 74% detected once. Between the trimmed V and J ends, which lost 2 bases and 2 bases, there was a span of 13 bases. There are 16 residues in the CDR3. In germline, CDR1 is SNHLY, CDR2 FYNNEI. This receptor was identified in a man aged 60 to 69 with acute or convalescent COVID-19. The chain combines TRBV2 with TRBJ1-5; TRBD1 is a possible D gene (6 bases). Specimen: peripheral blood. CDR3 DNA sequence: TGTGCCAGCAGTGAATCTGGCAGGGGTCGCAATCAGCCCCAGCATTTT. It translates to CASSESGRGRNQPQHF.